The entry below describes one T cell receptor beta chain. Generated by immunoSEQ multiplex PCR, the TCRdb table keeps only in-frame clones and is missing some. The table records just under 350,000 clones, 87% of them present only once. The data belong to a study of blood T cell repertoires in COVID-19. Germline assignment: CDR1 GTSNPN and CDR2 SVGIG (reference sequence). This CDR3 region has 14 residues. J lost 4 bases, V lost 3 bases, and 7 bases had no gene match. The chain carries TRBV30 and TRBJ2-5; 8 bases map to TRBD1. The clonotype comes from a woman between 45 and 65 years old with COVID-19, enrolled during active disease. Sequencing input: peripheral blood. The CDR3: CAWSHGQGGETQYF. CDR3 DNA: TGTGCCTGGAGCCACGGACAGGGTGGAGAGACCCAGTACTTC.